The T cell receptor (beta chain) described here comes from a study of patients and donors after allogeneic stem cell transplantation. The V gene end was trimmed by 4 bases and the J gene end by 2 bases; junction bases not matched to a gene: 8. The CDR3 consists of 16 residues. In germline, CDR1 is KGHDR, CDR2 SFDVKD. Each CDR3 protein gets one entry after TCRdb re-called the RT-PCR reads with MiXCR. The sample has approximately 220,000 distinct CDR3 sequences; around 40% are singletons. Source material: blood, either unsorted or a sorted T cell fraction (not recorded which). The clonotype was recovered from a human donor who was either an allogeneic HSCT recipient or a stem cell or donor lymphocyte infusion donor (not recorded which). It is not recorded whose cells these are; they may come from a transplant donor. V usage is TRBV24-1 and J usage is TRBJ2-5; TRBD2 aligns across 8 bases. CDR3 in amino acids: CATSDPMGGGQETQYF. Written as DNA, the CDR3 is TGTGCCACCAGTGACCCTATGGGCGGGGGGCAAGAGACCCAGTACTTC.